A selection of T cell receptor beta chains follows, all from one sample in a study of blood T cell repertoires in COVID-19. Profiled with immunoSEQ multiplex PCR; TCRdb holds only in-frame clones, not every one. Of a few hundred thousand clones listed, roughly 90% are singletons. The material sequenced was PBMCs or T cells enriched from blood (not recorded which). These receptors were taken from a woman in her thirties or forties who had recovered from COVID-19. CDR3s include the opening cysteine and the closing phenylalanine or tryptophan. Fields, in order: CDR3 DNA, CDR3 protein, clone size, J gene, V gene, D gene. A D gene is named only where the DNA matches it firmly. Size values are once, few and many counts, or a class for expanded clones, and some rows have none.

DNA: TGTGCCAGCAGCCAGAACCCGGGACAGGGAAATTCACCCCTCCACTTT
CDR3: CASSQNPGQGNSPLHF
size: -
J: TRBJ1-6
V: TRBV3-1/TRBV3-2
D: TRBD1

DNA: TGTGCCAGCAGCCCGGCGGGGGGGAACACTGAAGCTTTCTTT
CDR3: CASSPAGGNTEAFF
size: -
J: TRBJ1-1
V: TRBV7-2
D: -

DNA: TGTGCCAGCAGCCACCCCTTACTAGCAAAGAGTGATACGCAGTATTTT
CDR3: CASSHPLLAKSDTQYF
size: -
J: TRBJ2-3
V: TRBV7-2
D: -

DNA: TGCGCCAGCAGCTTCCTACAGGGGGCCGGCTGGGGCGGGGAGCTGTTTTTT
CDR3: CASSFLQGAGWGGELFF
size: -
J: TRBJ2-2
V: TRBV5-1
D: TRBD1

DNA: TGTGCCACCAGCCCCCTCGATGGCGGTCCAGACTTC
CDR3: CATSPLDGGPDF
size: -
J: TRBJ2-5
V: TRBV15
D: -

DNA: TGTGCCACTAGATTGGACACCGGGGAGCTGTTTTTT
CDR3: CATRLDTGELFF
size: -
J: TRBJ2-2
V: TRBV27
D: -

DNA: TGCAGTGCTAGGGCCGGGAACACCATATATTTT
CDR3: CSARAGNTIYF
size: -
J: TRBJ1-3
V: TRBV20-1
D: -

DNA: TGTGCCAGCAGCTCCATGGGCAACACTGAAGCTTTCTTT
CDR3: CASSSMGNTEAFF
size: few
J: TRBJ1-1
V: TRBV11-2
D: -

DNA: TGCAGCGTTGAGGGCACATACAATGAGCAGTTCTTC
CDR3: CSVEGTYNEQFF
size: -
J: TRBJ2-1
V: TRBV29-1
D: -

DNA: TGTGCCACCGGGCCCGCAGGGTACTACGAGCAGTACTTC
CDR3: CATGPAGYYEQYF
size: -
J: TRBJ2-7
V: TRBV15
D: -

DNA: TGTGCCAGCAGTTATACAGGGTCGGGCACTGAAGCTTTCTTT
CDR3: CASSYTGSGTEAFF
size: once
J: TRBJ1-1
V: TRBV6-5
D: -

DNA: TGTGCCAGCAGCTTAGAGCCGACAGGTGTTGGAGCCTACGAGCAGTACTTC
CDR3: CASSLEPTGVGAYEQYF
size: -
J: TRBJ2-7
V: TRBV11-2
D: -

DNA: TGTGCCAGCAGTCCAGCCGGGACTAGCGGATCCTACGAGCAGTACTTC
CDR3: CASSPAGTSGSYEQYF
size: once
J: TRBJ2-7
V: TRBV28
D: TRBD2

DNA: TGCGCCAGCAGCCTGGGCACCAAGAGGAACACTGAAGCTTTCTTT
CDR3: CASSLGTKRNTEAFF
size: -
J: TRBJ1-1
V: TRBV5-1
D: -

DNA: TGCGCCAGCAGCTTATCAGGGGGCACTGAAGCTTTCTTT
CDR3: CASSLSGGTEAFF
size: -
J: TRBJ1-1
V: TRBV10-1
D: TRBD1

DNA: TGCGCCAGCAGCCTAGGGACAGGGCGGGGAACTGAAGCTTTCTTT
CDR3: CASSLGTGRGTEAFF
size: -
J: TRBJ1-1
V: TRBV5-1
D: TRBD1

DNA: TGCAGTGCTCCCCACACAGATACGCAGTATTTT
CDR3: CSAPHTDTQYF
size: -
J: TRBJ2-3
V: TRBV20-1
D: -

DNA: TGTGCCAGCAGGTCAGGGTACACTGAAGCTTTCTTT
CDR3: CASRSGYTEAFF
size: -
J: TRBJ1-1
V: TRBV11-2
D: -

DNA: TGTGCCATCAGTGAGTCGGACATCACAGATACGCAGTATTTT
CDR3: CAISESDITDTQYF
size: -
J: TRBJ2-3
V: TRBV10-3
D: -

DNA: TGTGCCAACAAACAGGGGGCCAGGCAGTTCTTC
CDR3: CANKQGARQFF
size: once
J: TRBJ2-1
V: TRBV2
D: TRBD1

DNA: TGTGCCACCAGTGATTTGGGGACTAGTTTAAGGGATGAGCAGTTCTTC
CDR3: CATSDLGTSLRDEQFF
size: -
J: TRBJ2-1
V: TRBV24-1
D: TRBD2

DNA: TGCGCCAGCAGTGCCGGTTATCAGCCCCAGCATTTT
CDR3: CASSAGYQPQHF
size: -
J: TRBJ1-5
V: TRBV10-1
D: -

DNA: TGTGCCAGCAGTTACTCCGGGAGGAGCTCCTACGAGCAGTACTTC
CDR3: CASSYSGRSSYEQYF
size: -
J: TRBJ2-7
V: TRBV6-5
D: TRBD2

DNA: TGTGCCAGCAGCCCGTCTGGCAGGGGTTCACCCCTCCACTTT
CDR3: CASSPSGRGSPLHF
size: once
J: TRBJ1-6
V: TRBV3-1/TRBV3-2
D: -

DNA: TGTGCCAGCAGAGGGACAGGGGGCTACGAGCAGTACTTC
CDR3: CASRGTGGYEQYF
size: -
J: TRBJ2-7
V: TRBV27
D: TRBD1

DNA: TGTGCCAGCAGCCAGGCCCAGACTAGCGGGGCCCATCTTGAGCAGTTCTTC
CDR3: CASSQAQTSGAHLEQFF
size: -
J: TRBJ2-1
V: TRBV3-1/TRBV3-2
D: TRBD2